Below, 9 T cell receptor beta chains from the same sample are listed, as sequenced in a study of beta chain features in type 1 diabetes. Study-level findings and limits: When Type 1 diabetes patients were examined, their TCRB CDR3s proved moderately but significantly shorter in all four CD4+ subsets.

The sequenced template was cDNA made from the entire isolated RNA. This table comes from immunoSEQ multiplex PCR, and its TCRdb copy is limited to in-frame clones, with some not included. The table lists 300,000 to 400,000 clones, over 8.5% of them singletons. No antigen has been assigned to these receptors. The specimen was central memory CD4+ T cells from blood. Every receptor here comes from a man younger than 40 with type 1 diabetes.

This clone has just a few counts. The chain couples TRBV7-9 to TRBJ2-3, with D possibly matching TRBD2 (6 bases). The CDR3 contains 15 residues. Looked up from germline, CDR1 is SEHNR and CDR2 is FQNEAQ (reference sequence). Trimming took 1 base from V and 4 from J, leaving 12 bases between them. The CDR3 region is CASSLDLPGADTQYF. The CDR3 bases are TGTGCCAGCAGCTTAGATCTCCCGGGGGCAGATACGCAGTATTTT.

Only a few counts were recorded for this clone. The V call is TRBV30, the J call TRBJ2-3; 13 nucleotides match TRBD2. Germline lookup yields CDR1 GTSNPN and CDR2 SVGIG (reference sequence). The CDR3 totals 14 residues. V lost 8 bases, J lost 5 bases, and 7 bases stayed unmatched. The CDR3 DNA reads TGTGCCCATACTAGCGGGAGGGATCAAGATACGCAGTATTTT. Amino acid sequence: CAHTSGRDQDTQYF.

In DNA, the CDR3 is TGTGCCAGCAGACAAACTAGCGACTACGAGCAGTACTTC. As protein: CASRQTSDYEQYF. This chain links TRBV6-1 with TRBJ2-7, with 7 bases fitting TRBD2. Unmatched junction bases numbered 5, after V lost 6 bases and J lost 3 bases. The CDR3 has 13 residues. CDR1 is MNHNS and CDR2 is SASEGT in the germline V gene.

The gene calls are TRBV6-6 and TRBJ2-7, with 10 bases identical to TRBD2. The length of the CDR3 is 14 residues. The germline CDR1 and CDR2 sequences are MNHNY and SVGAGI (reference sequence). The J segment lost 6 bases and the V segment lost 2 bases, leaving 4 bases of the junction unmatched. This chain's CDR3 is CASSYGAGGSEQYF. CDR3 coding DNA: TGTGCCAGCAGTTACGGAGCGGGAGGGAGCGAGCAGTACTTC.

CDR3 amino acids: CASSQGFAGTYNEQFF. As DNA, the CDR3 is TGCGCCAGCAGCCAAGGGTTCGCAGGCACCTACAATGAGCAGTTCTTC. The chain uses TRBV4-1 and TRBJ2-1; no clear D. Trimming pared 1 base from V and 2 bases from J, leaving 12 bases between. The CDR3 length is 16 residues. The germline V gene encodes CDR1 MGHRA and CDR2 YSYEKL.

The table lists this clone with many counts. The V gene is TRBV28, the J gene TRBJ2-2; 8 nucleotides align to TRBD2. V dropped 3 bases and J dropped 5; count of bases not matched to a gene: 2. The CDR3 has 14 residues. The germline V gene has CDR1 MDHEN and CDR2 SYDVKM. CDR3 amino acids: CASSLPGGTGELFF. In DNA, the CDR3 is TGTGCCAGCAGTTTGCCGGGGGGGACCGGGGAGCTGTTTTTT.

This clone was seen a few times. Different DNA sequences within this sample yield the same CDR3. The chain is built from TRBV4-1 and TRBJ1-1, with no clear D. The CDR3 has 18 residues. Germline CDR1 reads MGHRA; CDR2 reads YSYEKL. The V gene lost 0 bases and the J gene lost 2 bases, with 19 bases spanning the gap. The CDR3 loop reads CASSQDAQTRTLNTEAFF. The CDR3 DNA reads TGCGCCAGCAGCCAAGATGCCCAGACCCGAACCTTAAACACTGAAGCTTTCTTT.

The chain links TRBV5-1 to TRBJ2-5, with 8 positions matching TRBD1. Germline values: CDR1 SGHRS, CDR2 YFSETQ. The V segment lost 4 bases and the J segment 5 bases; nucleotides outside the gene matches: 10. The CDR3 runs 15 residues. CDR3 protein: CASSLSDREWETQYF. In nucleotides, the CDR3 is TGCGCCAGCAGCCTTTCGGACAGGGAGTGGGAGACCCAGTACTTC.

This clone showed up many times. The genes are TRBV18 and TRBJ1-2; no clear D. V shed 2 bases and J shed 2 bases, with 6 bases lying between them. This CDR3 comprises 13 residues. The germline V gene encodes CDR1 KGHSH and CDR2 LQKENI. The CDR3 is CASSPEQNYGYTF. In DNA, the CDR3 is TGTGCCAGCTCACCAGAACAGAACTATGGCTACACCTTC. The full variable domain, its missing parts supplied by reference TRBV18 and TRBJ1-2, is NAGVMQNPRHLVRRRGQEARLRCSPMKGHSHVYWYRQLPEEGLKFMVYLQKENIIDESGMPKERFSAEFPKEGPSILRIQQVVRGDSAAYFCASSPEQNYGYTFGSGTRLTVV.